This T cell receptor (beta chain) appears in the sequencing data of a study of PD-1 blockade in classical Hodgkin lymphoma. General study findings and limits: Reports indicated that newly diagnosed patients had lower baseline TCR diversity than healthy donors did. Whatever underlies the repertoire differences (possibly disease activity or prior therapy) remains undefined. It was CD4+ TCR diversity, not CD8+, that rose significantly by C4D1.

With respect to this clone: Its target is unknown. Sequence at one end of the junction differs from germline and may be a read error.

The CDR3 contains 15 residues. Germline V gives CDR1 MGHRA, CDR2 YSYEKL. The protocol was immunoSEQ multiplex PCR, while the TCRdb copy is restricted to in-frame clones and leaves out a portion. The sample contains around 70,000 clones, 71% of which appear only once. Exposure to brentuximab vedotin varied, and each patient had relapsed following autologous stem cell transplantation. The source is a human donor with classical Hodgkin lymphoma. The sequenced sample was peripheral blood mononuclear cells (PBMCs), obtained before the second cycle of nivolumab. This rearrangement joins TRBV4-1 to TRBJ1-2; TRBD1 aligns across 11 bases. The CDR3 here is CVSSHLGQGGYGYTF. CDR3 DNA: TGCGTCAGCAGCCACCTGGGACAGGGGGGCTATGGCTACACCTTC.